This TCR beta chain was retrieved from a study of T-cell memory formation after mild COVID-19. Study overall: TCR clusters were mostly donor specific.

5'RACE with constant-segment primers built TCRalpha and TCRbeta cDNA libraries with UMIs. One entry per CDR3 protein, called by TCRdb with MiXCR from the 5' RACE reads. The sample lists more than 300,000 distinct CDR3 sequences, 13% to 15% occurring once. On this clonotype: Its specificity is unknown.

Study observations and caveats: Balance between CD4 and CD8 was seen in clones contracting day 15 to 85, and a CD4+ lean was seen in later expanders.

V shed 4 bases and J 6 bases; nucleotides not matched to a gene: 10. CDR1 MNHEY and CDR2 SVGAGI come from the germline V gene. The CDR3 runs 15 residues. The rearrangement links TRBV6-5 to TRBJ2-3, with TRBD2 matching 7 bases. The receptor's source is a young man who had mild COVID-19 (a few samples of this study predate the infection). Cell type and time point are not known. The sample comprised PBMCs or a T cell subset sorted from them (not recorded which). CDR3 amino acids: CASSLLRTRLDTQYF. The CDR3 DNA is TGTGCCAGCAGTTTGCTCCGGACTAGGTTGGATACGCAGTATTTT.